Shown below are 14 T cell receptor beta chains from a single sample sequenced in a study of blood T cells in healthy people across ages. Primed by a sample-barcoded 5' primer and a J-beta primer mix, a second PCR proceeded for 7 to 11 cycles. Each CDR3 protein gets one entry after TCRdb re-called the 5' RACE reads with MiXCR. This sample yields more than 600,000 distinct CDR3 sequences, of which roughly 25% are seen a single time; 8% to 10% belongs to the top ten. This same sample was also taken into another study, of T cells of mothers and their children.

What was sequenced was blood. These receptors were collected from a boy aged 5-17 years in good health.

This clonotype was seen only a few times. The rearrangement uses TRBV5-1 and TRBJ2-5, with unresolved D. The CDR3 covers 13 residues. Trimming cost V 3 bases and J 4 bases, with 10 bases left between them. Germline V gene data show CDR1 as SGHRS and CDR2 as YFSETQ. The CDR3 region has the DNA TGCGCCAGCAGCTCGAGAACACGAGAGACCCAGTACTTC. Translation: CASSSRTRETQYF.

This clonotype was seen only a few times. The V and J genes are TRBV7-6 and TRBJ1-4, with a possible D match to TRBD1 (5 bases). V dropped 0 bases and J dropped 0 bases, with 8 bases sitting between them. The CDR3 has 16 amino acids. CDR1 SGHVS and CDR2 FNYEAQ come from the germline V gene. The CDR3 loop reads CASSLAQGATNEKLFF. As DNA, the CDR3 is TGTGCCAGCAGCTTAGCCCAGGGTGCAACTAATGAAAAACTGTTTTTT.

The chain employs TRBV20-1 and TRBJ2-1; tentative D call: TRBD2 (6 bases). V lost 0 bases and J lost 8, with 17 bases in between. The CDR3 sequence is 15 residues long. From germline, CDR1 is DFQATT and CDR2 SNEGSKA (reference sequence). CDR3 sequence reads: CSARDHSGGADEQFF. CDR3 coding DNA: TGCAGTGCTAGAGATCACAGCGGAGGGGCCGATGAGCAGTTCTTC.

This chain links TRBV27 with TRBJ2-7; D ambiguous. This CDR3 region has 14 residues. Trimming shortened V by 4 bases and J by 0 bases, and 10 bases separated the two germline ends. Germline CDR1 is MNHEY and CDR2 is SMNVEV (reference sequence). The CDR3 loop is CASSSPAISYEQYF. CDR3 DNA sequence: TGTGCCAGCAGTTCCCCAGCGATCTCCTACGAGCAGTACTTC.

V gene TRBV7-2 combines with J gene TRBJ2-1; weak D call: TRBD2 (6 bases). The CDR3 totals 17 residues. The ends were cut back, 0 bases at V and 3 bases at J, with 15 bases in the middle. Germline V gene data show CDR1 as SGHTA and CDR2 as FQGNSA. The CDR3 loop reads CASSLASLAGGYNEQFF. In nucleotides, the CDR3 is TGTGCCAGCAGCTTAGCATCTCTAGCCGGGGGCTACAATGAGCAGTTCTTC. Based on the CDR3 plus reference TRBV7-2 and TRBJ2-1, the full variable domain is GAGVSQSPSNKVTEKGKDVELRCDPISGHTALYWYRQSLGQGLEFLIYFQGNSAPDKSGLPSDRFSAERTGGSVSTLTIQRTQQEDSAVYLCASSLASLAGGYNEQFFGPGTRLTVL.

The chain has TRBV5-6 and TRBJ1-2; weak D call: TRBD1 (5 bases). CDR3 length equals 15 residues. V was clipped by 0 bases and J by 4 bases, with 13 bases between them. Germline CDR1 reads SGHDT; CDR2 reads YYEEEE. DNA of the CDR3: TGTGCCAGCAGCTTGGCCGACAGTTTGTTCTATGGCTACACCTTC. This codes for CASSLADSLFYGYTF.

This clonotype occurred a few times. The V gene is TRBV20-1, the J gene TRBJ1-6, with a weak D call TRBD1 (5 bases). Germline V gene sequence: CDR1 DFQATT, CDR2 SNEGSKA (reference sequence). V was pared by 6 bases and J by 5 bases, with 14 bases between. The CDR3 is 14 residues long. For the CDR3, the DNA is TGCAGTGCCCCCCGCGGGGGTGATAATTCACCCCTCCACTTT. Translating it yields CSAPRGGDNSPLHF.

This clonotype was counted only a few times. The CDR3 DNA reads TGCGCCAGCAGCCGTGGGACACCCTATGGCTACACCTTC. It codes for CASSRGTPYGYTF. V usage is TRBV5-1 and J usage is TRBJ1-2, with D possibly TRBD1 on 6 matching bases. The CDR3 spans 13 residues. V dropped 4 bases and J dropped 4 bases, with 11 bases sitting between them. Germline values: CDR1 SGHRS, CDR2 YFSETQ.

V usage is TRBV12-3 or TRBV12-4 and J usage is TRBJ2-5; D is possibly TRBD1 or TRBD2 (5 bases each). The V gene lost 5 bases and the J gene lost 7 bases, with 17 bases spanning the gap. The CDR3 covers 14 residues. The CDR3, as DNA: TGTGCCAGCAGTACCGGGACCTTGCTTGGGACCCAGTACTTC. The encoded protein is CASSTGTLLGTQYF.

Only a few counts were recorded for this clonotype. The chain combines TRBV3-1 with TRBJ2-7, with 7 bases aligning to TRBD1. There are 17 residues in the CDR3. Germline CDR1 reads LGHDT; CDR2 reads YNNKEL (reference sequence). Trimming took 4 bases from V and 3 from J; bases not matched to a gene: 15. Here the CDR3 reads CASSRTEAGTVLYEQYF. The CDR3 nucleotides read TGTGCCAGCAGCCGAACCGAAGCCGGGACAGTCCTCTACGAGCAGTACTTC.

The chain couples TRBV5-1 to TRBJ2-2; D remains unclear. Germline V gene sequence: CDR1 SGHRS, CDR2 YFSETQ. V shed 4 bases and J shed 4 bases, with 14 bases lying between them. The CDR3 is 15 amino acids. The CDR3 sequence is CASSPGAELTGELFF. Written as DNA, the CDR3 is TGCGCCAGCAGCCCGGGCGCTGAGCTCACCGGGGAGCTGTTTTTT.

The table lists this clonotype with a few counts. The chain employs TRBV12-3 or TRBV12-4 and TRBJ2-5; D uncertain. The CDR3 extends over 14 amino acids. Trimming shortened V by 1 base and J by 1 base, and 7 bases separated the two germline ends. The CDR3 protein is CASSLVSVQETQYF. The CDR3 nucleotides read TGTGCCAGCAGTTTAGTGTCAGTCCAAGAGACCCAGTACTTC.

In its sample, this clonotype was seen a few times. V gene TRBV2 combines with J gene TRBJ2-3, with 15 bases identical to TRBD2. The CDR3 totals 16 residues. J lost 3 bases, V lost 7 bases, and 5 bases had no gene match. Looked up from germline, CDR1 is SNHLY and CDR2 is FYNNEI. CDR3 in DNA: TGTGCCAGCATGGGACTAGCGGGAGGAGTGACAGATACGCAGTATTTT. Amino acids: CASMGLAGGVTDTQYF.

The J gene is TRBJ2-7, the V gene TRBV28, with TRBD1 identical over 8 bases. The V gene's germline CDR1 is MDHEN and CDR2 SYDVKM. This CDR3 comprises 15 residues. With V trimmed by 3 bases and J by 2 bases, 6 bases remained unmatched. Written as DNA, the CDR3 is TGTGCCAGCAGTTTTGGGACAGGAGGACCCTACGAGCAGTACTTC. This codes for CASSFGTGGPYEQYF.